This TCR beta chain was retrieved from a study of blood T cell repertoires in COVID-19. Turning to the study itself: Sites across the United States, Italy and Spain contributed samples from acute and convalescent COVID-19. Nucleic acid was either cDNA or gDNA, and it came from T cells, B-cell-depleted T cells, or PBMCs.

Per the authors' pipeline: The authors estimated nucleated cell counts from reference gene primer amplification. Sequencing was performed with immunoSEQ multiplex PCR; in TCRdb, only in-frame clones are kept and a portion is missing. The DNA was the basis for D and trimming; V, J and clone size are from that table. The sample has 260,000 or so clones; approximately 80% are singletons. Germline lookup yields CDR1 KGHSH and CDR2 LQKENI. The CDR3 length is 16 residues. V gave up 1 base and J gave up 1 base, with 12 bases separating them. This chain connects TRBV18 to TRBJ2-3, with TRBD2 as a possible D gene (6 bases). The clonotype was recovered from a human donor in a cohort sampled during active COVID-19. The source material was peripheral blood. The CDR3 region is CASSPLSRGRTDTQYF. CDR3 sequence (DNA): TGTGCCAGCTCACCACTGTCGCGGGGCCGCACAGATACGCAGTATTTT. Full variable domain (outside the CDR3, taken from reference TRBV18 and TRBJ2-3): NAGVMQNPRHLVRRRGQEARLRCSPMKGHSHVYWYRQLPEEGLKFMVYLQKENIIDESGMPKERFSAEFPKEGPSILRIQQVVRGDSAAYFCASSPLSRGRTDTQYFGPGTRLTVL.